One sample yielded the 2 T cell receptor beta chains listed below, sequenced in a study of shared clonotypes between healthy human individuals. Data came from immunoSEQ multiplex PCR; TCRdb stores just in-frame clones and leaves some out. The data contain around 100,000 clones, about 72% of them singletons. The specimen was memory CD8+ T cells sorted from blood. The subset: CD45RO+ cells pooled with CCR7-negative TemRA cells. These receptors all stem from a woman in her 30s in good health.

V is TRBV7-2 and J is TRBJ2-1; 11 bases agree with TRBD2. Germline CDR1 and CDR2: SGHTA and FQGNSA. After removal of 6 bases from V and 7 bases from J, the junction contained 11 bases not matched to a gene. The length of the CDR3 is 16 residues. CDR3 nucleotides: TGTGCCAGCAGTCAAGACACACTAGCGGGGGTTAATGAGCAGTTCTTC. This translates into CASSQDTLAGVNEQFF.

The count of this clone is one. This chain links TRBV10-2 with TRBJ2-2, with 7 bases matching TRBD2. V shed 5 bases, J shed 6 bases, and the junction held 9 bases outside the gene matches. The CDR3 runs to 15 residues. Germline CDR1 and CDR2: WSHSY and SAAADI. The CDR3 reads CASSHLGEGAGELFF. The CDR3 DNA reads as TGCGCCAGCAGTCATTTAGGGGAGGGAGCCGGGGAGCTGTTTTTT.